This T cell receptor beta chain came from a study of T-cell memory formation after mild COVID-19. This clonotype appeared many times. Using its own MiXCR run on the 5' RACE reads, TCRdb lists one record per CDR3 protein. This sample has under 90,000 distinct CDR3 sequences; over 11% occur once, and the top ten carry roughly 33%. Germline CDR1 and CDR2: SGHNT and YENEEA. The CDR3 spans 14 residues. Trimming took off 4 bases at V and 6 bases at J, with 14 bases between the two ends. Sequenced sample: PBMCs or a T cell subset sorted from them (not recorded which). This sequence joins TRBV11-3 and TRBJ2-3; D is possibly TRBD1 or TRBD2 (5 bases each). This TCR was sampled from an adult woman who had mild COVID-19 (a few samples of this study predate the infection). Cell type and time point are not known. The CDR3, as DNA: TGTGCCAGCAGCTCCCCTAGCAGGGCCGATACGCAGTATTTT. It codes for CASSSPSRADTQYF.